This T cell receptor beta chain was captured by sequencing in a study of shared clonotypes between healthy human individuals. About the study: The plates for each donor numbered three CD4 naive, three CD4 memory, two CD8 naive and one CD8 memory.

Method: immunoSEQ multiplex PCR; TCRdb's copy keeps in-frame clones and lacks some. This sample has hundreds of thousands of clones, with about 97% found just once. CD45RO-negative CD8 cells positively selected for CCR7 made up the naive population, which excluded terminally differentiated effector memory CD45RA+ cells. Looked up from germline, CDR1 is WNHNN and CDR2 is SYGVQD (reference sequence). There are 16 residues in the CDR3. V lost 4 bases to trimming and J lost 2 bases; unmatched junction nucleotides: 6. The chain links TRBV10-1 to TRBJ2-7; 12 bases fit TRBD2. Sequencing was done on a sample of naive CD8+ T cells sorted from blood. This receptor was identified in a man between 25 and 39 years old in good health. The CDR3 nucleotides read TGCGCCAGCAGTGGGAGTTCTAGCGGGAGGGCCTACGAGCAGTACTTC. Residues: CASSGSSSGRAYEQYF.